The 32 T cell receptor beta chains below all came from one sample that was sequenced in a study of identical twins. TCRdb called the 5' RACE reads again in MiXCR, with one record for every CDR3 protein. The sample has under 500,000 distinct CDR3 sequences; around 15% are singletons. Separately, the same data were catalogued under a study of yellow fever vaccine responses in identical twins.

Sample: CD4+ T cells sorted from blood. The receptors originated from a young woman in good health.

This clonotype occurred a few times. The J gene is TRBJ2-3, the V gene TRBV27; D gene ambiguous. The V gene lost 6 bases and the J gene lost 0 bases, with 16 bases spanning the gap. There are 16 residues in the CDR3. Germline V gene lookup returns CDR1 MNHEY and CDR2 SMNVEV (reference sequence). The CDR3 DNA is TGTGCCAGCAGAGGCCGTGCGCTGACGAGCACAGATACGCAGTATTTT. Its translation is CASRGRALTSTDTQYF.

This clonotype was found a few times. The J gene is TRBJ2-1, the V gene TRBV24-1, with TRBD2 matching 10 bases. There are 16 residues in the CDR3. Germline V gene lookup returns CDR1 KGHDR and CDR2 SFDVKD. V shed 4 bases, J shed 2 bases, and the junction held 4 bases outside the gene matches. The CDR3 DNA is TGTGCCACCAGTGAAGGTAGCGGGGGGCCCTACAATGAGCAGTTCTTC. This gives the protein CATSEGSGGPYNEQFF.

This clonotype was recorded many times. The CDR3 DNA follows: TGCGCCAGCAGCAGGGACGGAAACAATGAGCAGTTCTTC. It codes for CASSRDGNNEQFF. The chain is built from TRBV5-1 and TRBJ2-1; either TRBD1 or TRBD2 may supply D (5 bases each). The CDR3 is made up of 13 amino acids. In germline, CDR1 is SGHRS, CDR2 YFSETQ. Between the trimmed V and J ends, which lost 4 bases and 5 bases, there was a span of 10 bases. Based on the CDR3 plus reference TRBV5-1 and TRBJ2-1, the full variable domain is KAGVTQTPRYLIKTRGQQVTLSCSPISGHRSVSWYQQTPGQGLQFLFEYFSETQRNKGNFPGRFSGRQFSNSRSEMNVSTLELGDSALYLCASSRDGNNEQFFGPGTRLTVL.

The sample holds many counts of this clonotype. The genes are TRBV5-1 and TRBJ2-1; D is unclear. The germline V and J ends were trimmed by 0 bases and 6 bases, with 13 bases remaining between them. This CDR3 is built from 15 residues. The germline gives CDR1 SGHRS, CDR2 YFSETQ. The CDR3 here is CASSLGPDLLNEQFF. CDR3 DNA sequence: TGCGCCAGCAGCTTGGGCCCCGACCTTCTCAATGAGCAGTTCTTC. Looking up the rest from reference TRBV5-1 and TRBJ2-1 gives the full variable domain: KAGVTQTPRYLIKTRGQQVTLSCSPISGHRSVSWYQQTPGQGLQFLFEYFSETQRNKGNFPGRFSGRQFSNSRSEMNVSTLELGDSALYLCASSLGPDLLNEQFFGPGTRLTVL.

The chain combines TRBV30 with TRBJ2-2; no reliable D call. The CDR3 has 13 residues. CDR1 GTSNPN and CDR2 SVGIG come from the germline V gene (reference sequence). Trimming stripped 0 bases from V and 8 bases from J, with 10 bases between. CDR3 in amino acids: CAWSVGLGGELFF. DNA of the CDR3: TGTGCCTGGAGTGTGGGCCTGGGGGGGGAGCTGTTTTTT.

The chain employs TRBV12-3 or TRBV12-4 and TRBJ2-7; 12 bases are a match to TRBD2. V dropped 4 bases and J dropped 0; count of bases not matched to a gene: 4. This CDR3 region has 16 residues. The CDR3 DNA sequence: TGTGCCAGCAGTTCCAAGACTAGCGGGAGCTCCTACGAGCAGTACTTC. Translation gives CASSSKTSGSSYEQYF.

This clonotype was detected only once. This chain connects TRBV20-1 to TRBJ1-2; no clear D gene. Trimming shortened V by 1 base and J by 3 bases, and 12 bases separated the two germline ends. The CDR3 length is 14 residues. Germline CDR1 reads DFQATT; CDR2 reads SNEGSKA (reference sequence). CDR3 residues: CSARARPEYYGYTF. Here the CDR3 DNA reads TGCAGTGCTAGAGCACGGCCTGAATACTATGGCTACACCTTC.

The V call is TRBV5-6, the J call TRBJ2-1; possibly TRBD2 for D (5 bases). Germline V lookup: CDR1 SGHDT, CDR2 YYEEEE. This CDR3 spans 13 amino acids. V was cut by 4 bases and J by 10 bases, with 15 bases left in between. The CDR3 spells CASSPGLACEQFF. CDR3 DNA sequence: TGTGCCAGCAGCCCCGGGCTAGCCTGCGAGCAGTTCTTC.

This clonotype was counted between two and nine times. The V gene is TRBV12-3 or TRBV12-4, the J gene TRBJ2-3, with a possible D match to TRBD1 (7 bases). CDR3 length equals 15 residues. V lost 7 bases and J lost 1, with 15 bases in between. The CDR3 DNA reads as TGTGCCAGCACCGTGGAGGGGGCCCGCACAGATACGCAGTATTTT. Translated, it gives CASTVEGARTDTQYF.

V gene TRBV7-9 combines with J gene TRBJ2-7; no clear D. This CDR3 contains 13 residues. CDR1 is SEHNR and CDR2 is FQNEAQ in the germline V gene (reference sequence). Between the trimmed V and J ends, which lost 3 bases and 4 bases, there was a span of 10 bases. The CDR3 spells CASSLGITYEQYF. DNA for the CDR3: TGTGCCAGCAGCTTGGGCATTACTTACGAGCAGTACTTC.

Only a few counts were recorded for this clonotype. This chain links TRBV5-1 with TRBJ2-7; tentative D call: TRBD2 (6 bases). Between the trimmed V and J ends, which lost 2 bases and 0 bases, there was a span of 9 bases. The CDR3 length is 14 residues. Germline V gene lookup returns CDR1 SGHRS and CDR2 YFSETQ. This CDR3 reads CASSFGGDSYEQYF. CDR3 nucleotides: TGCGCCAGCAGCTTCGGGGGAGACTCCTACGAGCAGTACTTC. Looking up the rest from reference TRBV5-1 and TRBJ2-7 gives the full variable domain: KAGVTQTPRYLIKTRGQQVTLSCSPISGHRSVSWYQQTPGQGLQFLFEYFSETQRNKGNFPGRFSGRQFSNSRSEMNVSTLELGDSALYLCASSFGGDSYEQYFGPGTRLTVT.

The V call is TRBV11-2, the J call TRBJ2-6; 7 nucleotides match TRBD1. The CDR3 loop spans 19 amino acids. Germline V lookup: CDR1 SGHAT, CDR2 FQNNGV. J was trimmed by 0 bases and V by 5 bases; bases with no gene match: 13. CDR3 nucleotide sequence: TGTGCCAGCAGCACTTATACAGGGGTGACAAGCTCTGGGGCCAACGTCCTGACTTTC. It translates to CASSTYTGVTSSGANVLTF.

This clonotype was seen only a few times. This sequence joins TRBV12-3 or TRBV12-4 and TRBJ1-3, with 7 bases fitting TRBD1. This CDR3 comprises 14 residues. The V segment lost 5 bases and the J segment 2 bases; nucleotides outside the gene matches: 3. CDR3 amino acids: CASSQGDAGNTIYF. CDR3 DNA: TGTGCCAGCAGTCAGGGGGACGCTGGAAACACCATATATTTT.

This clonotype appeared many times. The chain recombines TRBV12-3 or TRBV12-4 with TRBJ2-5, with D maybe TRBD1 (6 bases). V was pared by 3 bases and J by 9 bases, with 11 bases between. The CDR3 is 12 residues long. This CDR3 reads CASSFTGQSQYF. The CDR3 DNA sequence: TGTGCCAGCAGTTTTACAGGGCAATCCCAGTACTTC.

CDR3 sequence reads: CAWSPGLAGVNEQFF. CDR3 coding DNA: TGTGCCTGGAGTCCCGGACTAGCGGGAGTGAATGAGCAGTTCTTC. This rearrangement joins TRBV30 to TRBJ2-1; the match to TRBD2 covers 13 bases. This CDR3 has 15 residues. CDR1 GTSNPN and CDR2 SVGIG come from the germline V gene (reference sequence). The ends lost 2 bases at V and 7 bases at J; junction bases unmatched: 5.

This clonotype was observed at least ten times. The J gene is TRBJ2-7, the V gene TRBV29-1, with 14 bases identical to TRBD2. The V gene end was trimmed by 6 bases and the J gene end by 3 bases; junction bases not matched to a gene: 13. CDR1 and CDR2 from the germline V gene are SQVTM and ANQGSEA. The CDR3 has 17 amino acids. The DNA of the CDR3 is TGCAGCGTCTCGGGACTAGCGGGAGTCACGACTTACTACGAGCAGTACTTC. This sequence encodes CSVSGLAGVTTYYEQYF.

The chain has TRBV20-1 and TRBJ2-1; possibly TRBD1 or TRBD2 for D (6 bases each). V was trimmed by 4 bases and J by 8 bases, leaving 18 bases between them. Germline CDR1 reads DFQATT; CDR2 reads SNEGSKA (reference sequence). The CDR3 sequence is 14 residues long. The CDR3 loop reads CSAKGGSGEHEQFF. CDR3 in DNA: TGCAGTGCTAAGGGGGGCTCAGGAGAGCATGAGCAGTTCTTC.

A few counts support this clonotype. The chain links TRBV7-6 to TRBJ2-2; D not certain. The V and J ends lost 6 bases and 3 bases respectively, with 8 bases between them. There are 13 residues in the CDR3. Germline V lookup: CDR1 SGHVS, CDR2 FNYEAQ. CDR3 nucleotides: TGTGCCAGCAGGCCGACTGACACCGGGGAGCTGTTTTTT. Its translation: CASRPTDTGELFF.

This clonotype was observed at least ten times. CDR3 protein: CSVSGTGTYEQYF. DNA for the CDR3: TGCAGCGTTTCCGGGACAGGGACCTACGAGCAGTACTTC. The rearrangement uses TRBV29-1 and TRBJ2-7; TRBD1 agrees at 9 bases. Per the germline V gene, CDR1 is SQVTM and CDR2 is ANQGSEA. This CDR3 comprises 13 residues. The trim removed 5 bases at V and 2 bases at J, leaving 4 bases unmatched.

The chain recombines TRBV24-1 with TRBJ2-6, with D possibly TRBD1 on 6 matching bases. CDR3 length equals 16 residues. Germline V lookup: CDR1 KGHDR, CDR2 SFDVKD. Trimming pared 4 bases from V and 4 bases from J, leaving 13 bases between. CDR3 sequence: CATSDTGIGGANVLTF. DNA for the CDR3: TGTGCCACCAGTGACACAGGGATAGGAGGGGCCAACGTCCTGACTTTC.

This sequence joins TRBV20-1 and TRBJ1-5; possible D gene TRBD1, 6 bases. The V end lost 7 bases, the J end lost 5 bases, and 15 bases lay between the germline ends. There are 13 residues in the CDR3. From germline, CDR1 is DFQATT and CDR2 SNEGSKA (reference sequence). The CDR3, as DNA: TGCAGTGTCAGCGGGGGGGCCCATCAGCCCCAGCATTTT. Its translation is CSVSGGAHQPQHF.

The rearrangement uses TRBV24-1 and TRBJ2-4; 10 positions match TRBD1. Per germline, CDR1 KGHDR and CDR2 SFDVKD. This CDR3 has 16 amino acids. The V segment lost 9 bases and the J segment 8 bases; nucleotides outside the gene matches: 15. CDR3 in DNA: TGTGCCACCCCGCCGATTAGGGACAGGGGAAGAGACATTCAGTACTTC. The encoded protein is CATPPIRDRGRDIQYF.

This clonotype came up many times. This CDR3 is CASSSGTSGFLQETQYF. CDR3 bases: TGCGCCAGCAGCTCCGGGACTAGCGGTTTCCTTCAAGAGACCCAGTACTTC. V usage is TRBV5-1 and J usage is TRBJ2-5; 11 bases are shared with TRBD2. The V segment lost 3 bases and the J segment 2 bases; nucleotides outside the gene matches: 9. The germline V gene has CDR1 SGHRS and CDR2 YFSETQ. The CDR3 length is 17 residues.

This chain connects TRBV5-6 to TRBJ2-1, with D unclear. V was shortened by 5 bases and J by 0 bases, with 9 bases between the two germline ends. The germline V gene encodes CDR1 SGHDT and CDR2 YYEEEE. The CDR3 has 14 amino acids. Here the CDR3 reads CASSTEISYNEQFF. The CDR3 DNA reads TGTGCCAGCAGTACAGAGATCTCCTACAATGAGCAGTTCTTC.

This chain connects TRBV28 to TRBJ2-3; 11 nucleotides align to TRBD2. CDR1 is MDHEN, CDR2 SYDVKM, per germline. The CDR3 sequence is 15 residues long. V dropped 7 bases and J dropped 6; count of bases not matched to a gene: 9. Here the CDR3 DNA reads TGTGCCAGCACCGAACTAGCGGGAGTTTCGGATACGCAGTATTTT. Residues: CASTELAGVSDTQYF.

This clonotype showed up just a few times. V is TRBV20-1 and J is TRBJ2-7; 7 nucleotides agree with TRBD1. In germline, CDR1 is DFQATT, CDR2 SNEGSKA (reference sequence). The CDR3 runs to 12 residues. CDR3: CSVLQGPHEQYF. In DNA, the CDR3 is TGCAGCGTATTACAGGGGCCCCACGAGCAGTACTTC.

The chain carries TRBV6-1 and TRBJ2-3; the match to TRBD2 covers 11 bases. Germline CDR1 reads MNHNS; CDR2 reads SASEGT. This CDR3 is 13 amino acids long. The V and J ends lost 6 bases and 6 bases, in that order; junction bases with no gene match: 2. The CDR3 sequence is CASRGLAVDTQYF. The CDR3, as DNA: TGTGCCAGCAGGGGACTAGCGGTGGATACGCAGTATTTT.

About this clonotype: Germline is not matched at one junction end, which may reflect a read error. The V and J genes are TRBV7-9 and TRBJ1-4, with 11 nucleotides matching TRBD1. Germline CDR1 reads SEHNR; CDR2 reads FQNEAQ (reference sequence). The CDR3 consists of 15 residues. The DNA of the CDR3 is TGTACCAGCAGCCCCGGGACAGGGGGAAATGAAAAACTGTTTTTT. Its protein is CTSSPGTGGNEKLFF.

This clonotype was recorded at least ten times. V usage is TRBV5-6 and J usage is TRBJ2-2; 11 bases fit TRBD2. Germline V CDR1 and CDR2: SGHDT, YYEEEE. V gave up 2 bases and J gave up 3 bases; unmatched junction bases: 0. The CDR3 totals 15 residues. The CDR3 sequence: CASSLLAGDTGELFF. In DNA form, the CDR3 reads TGTGCCAGCAGCTTACTAGCGGGAGACACCGGGGAGCTGTTTTTT.

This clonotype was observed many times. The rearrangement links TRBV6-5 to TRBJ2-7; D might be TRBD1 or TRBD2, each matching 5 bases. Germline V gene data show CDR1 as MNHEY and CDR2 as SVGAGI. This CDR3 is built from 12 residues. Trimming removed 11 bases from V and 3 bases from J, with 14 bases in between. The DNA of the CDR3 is TGTGCCGTCTCCTCGGGACGCTACGAGCAGTACTTC. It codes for CAVSSGRYEQYF.

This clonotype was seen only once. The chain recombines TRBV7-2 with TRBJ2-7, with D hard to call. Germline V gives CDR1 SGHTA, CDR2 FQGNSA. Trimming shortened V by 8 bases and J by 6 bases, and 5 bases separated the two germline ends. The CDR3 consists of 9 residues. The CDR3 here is CASGIEQYF. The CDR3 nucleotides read TGTGCCAGCGGTATCGAGCAGTACTTC.

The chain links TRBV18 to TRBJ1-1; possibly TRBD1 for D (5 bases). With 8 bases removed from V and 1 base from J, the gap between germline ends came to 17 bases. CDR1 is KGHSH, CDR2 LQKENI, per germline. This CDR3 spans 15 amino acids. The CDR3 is CASQDVGQGNTEAFF. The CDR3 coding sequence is TGTGCCAGCCAAGATGTCGGTCAGGGGAACACTGAAGCTTTCTTT.